This paragraph reports one T cell receptor (beta chain). This record comes from a study of blood T cell repertoires in COVID-19. Study as a whole: The cDNA or gDNA used as material had been derived from T cells, B-cell-depleted T cells, or PBMCs.

Data came from immunoSEQ multiplex PCR; TCRdb stores just in-frame clones and leaves some out. The data contain about 210,000 clones, about 91% of them singletons. Germline V gives CDR1 LGHDT, CDR2 YNNKEL (reference sequence). V lost 0 bases and J lost 2, with 10 bases in between. The CDR3 totals 15 residues. This sequence was found in a woman aged 40 to 55 with acute or convalescent COVID-19. The chain couples TRBV3-1 (or the pseudogene TRBV3-2) to TRBJ2-5; no reliable D call. Source material: peripheral blood. The CDR3 here is CASSQDLRRQETQYF. The CDR3, as DNA: TGTGCCAGCAGCCAAGATCTGCGGAGACAAGAGACCCAGTACTTC.